This entry describes one T cell receptor (beta chain). What this receptor recognizes is not known. It has no much larger one-base neighbor in the sample; base qualities were not kept. This sample was taken from a study of T cells after yellow fever vaccination (dated 2019 in TCRdb). A note on the overall study: The SMART-Seq v4 Ultra Low Input RNA kit was used to prepare libraries from fractions with low cell numbers. Bulk PBMC replicates and cell subsets were isolated from blood drawn at multiple timepoints before and after both primary and secondary immunization. To follow T-cell clones before and after both primary and booster YFV17D yellow fever vaccination, bulk TCR alpha and beta repertoires underwent longitudinal sequencing. The cohort comprised two healthy male donors, one aged 18 to 30 and one aged 30 to 40 years. The paper as a whole reports these results and caveats: Most clones expanded after primary vaccination (96% of CD4 and about 85% of CD8) were re-detected after the booster, suggesting that broad memory maintenance occurred. A small share of clonotypes occurred in both CD4 and CD8 compartments, likely arising from convergent recombination. FACS-sorted repertoires could contain abundant contaminating clonotypes from the bulk population, so computational filtering was required. The study included only a couple of donors, which limits how far the findings can be generalized. Compared with the primary T-cell response, the secondary T-cell response was weaker but faster, peaking on day 5 rather than day 15.

Based on the germline V gene (reference sequence), the CDR1 and CDR2 sequences are MNHEY and SMNVEV. The CDR3 measures 18 amino acids from cysteine to phenylalanine. Only the CDR3 portion is preserved as DNA: 54 bases, with reading frame beginning at the first base. The germline V and J ends show losses of 6 bases and 0 bases respectively, and no gene match explains 12 bases of the junction. According to the study, the label for this sample's treatment or condition signals: live attenuated yellow fever vaccine strain. At each blood-draw timepoint, two biological replicates of bulk PBMCs were collected. A standard Ficoll-Paque protocol was used to isolate PBMCs from peripheral blood. RNA was extracted with TriZol from bulk PBMCs, CD4 and CD8 fractions, and dextramer-positive and dextramer-negative fractions. TCR cDNA was made using 5'RACE template switching, a step that added a universal primer site and unique molecular identifiers. cDNA synthesis was primed from both the TCR alpha and TCR beta constant segments. Library amplification involved two PCR steps, and the second step added sample barcodes and sequencing adapters. Libraries were sequenced on Illumina HiSeq 2500 (2x100 bp) or NovaSeq (2x150 bp). In the original analysis: Demultiplexing of reads and collapsing into UMI consensus sequences were performed with MIGEC, and V(D)J alignment was carried out with MiXCR. Using edgeR on replicate PBMC samples, clonotypes were called vaccine-responding if FDR was below 0.01 and the log2 fold change was above 5 up to day 15. Each bulk clonotype received a CD4 or CD8 identity based on whether the sequenced CD4 or CD8 repertoire contained that clonotype at higher abundance. TCRdb applied fastp at Q25 and MiXCR to the public reads, then kept only in-frame beta chains. A single entry per CDR3 protein holds the most common genes and DNA from its merged rows. The V and J calls were not made by the authors but by TCRdb's processing. The table for this sample lists about 330,000 distinct CDR3 sequences; roughly 8.6% of them were counted only once. Roughly 18% of the sample is held by the ten biggest clonotypes.

The rearrangement joined TRBV27 to TRBJ2-4; 9 bases in the junction line up with TRBD1. The receptor comes from a man aged 18 to 30 who received the YFV17D yellow fever vaccine. This material consisted of PBMCs, taken about 41 days after the first yellow fever vaccination. The DNA reads as follows: TGTGCCAGCAGATCGGGACAGGGCCTTGCCTCAGCCAAAAACATTCAGTACTTC. The translation is CASRSGQGLASAKNIQYF.